These 18 T cell receptor beta chains were sequenced from one sample in a study of blood T cells in healthy people across ages. A sample-barcoded 5' primer and a J-beta primer mix were used in a second PCR of about 6 to 12 cycles. TCRdb reprocessed the 5' RACE reads via MiXCR and lists one record per CDR3 protein. The repertoire consists of around 900,000 distinct CDR3 sequences, with approximately 50% occurring once and the leading ten covering over 20%. The sample consisted of blood. The origin of the receptors is a woman aged 55-69 years in good health.

The gene calls are TRBV29-1 and TRBJ2-5; the D gene is possibly TRBD2 (5 bases). This CDR3 has 12 residues. V shed 6 bases and J shed 7 bases, with 15 bases lying between them. CDR1 SQVTM and CDR2 ANQGSEA come from the germline V gene. CDR3 sequence reads: CSVRVNGGTQYF. The CDR3 bases are TGCAGCGTAAGGGTCAATGGAGGGACCCAGTACTTC.

This clonotype turned up a few times. The chain couples TRBV29-1 to TRBJ1-5; TRBD1 agrees at 7 bases. CDR1 and CDR2 from the germline V gene are SQVTM and ANQGSEA. J gave up 7 bases and V 4 bases, and 10 bases lay outside the gene matches. The CDR3 is made up of 14 amino acids. This chain's CDR3 is CSVVPTGIGQPQHF. In nucleotides, the CDR3 is TGCAGCGTTGTACCGACAGGGATCGGGCAGCCCCAGCATTTT.

This clonotype came up a few times. The J gene is TRBJ1-1, the V gene TRBV10-3, with TRBD1 matching over 8 bases. The J segment lost 3 bases and the V segment lost 8 bases, leaving 8 bases of the junction unmatched. The CDR3 covers 14 residues. The germline V gene encodes CDR1 ENHRY and CDR2 SYGVKD. The CDR3 sequence: CAIAVQGDDTEAFF. The CDR3 DNA is TGTGCCATCGCGGTACAGGGGGATGACACTGAAGCTTTCTTT.

The chain links TRBV28 to TRBJ1-6, with TRBD1 identical over 8 bases. Germline V gene data show CDR1 as MDHEN and CDR2 as SYDVKM. V lost 4 bases, J lost 7 bases, and 12 bases stayed unmatched. The CDR3 covers 17 residues. Written as DNA, the CDR3 is TGTGCCAGCAGTTGGGTGTCAGGGGGCGCAGGGAATTCACCCCTCCACTTT. It specifies CASSWVSGGAGNSPLHF.

This chain joins TRBV5-4 and TRBJ2-1; TRBD1 matches at 8 bases. Per the germline V gene, CDR1 is SGHNT and CDR2 is YYREEE (reference sequence). The CDR3 sequence is 15 residues long. V gave up 5 bases and J gave up 7 bases; unmatched junction bases: 11. CDR3 residues: CASSKDRAGRNEQFF. The CDR3 nucleotides are TGTGCCAGCAGTAAGGACAGGGCGGGTAGAAATGAGCAGTTCTTC.

The chain is built from TRBV6-5 and TRBJ1-5; TRBD1 is a possible D gene (5 bases). V was trimmed by 2 bases and J by 9 bases, leaving 14 bases between them. The CDR3 covers 14 residues. The V gene's germline CDR1 is MNHEY and CDR2 SVGAGI. CDR3 sequence (DNA): TGTGCCAGCAGTTACGTCGCGGGACGGGCGCCCCAGCATTTT. Translated: CASSYVAGRAPQHF.

This clonotype was observed a handful of times. The J gene is TRBJ2-5, the V gene TRBV4-1; a weak D match, TRBD1 (6 bases). Between the trimmed V and J ends, which lost 2 bases and 3 bases, there was a span of 13 bases. The CDR3 is 15 amino acids. Germline V lookup: CDR1 MGHRA, CDR2 YSYEKL. CDR3 region: CASSQLYDRKETQYF. CDR3 DNA sequence: TGCGCCAGCAGCCAATTATACGACAGGAAAGAGACCCAGTACTTC.

The rearrangement uses TRBV16 and TRBJ2-5; TRBD1 agrees at 8 bases. The J call may be in error: the DNA end matches TRBJ2-7 better. Germline V gene lookup returns CDR1 KGHSY and CDR2 FQNENV. This CDR3 has 15 residues. CDR3 loop: CASSQWGTGPNEQYF. The CDR3 DNA reads TGTGCCAGCAGCCAATGGGGGACAGGTCCGAACGAGCAGTACTTC.

This clonotype came up a few times. The chain joins TRBV27 to TRBJ2-3; perhaps TRBD2 as D (6 bases). The V gene's germline CDR1 is MNHEY and CDR2 SMNVEV (reference sequence). The CDR3 extends over 15 amino acids. CDR3: CAVVASWGDPDTQYF. CDR3 DNA: TGTGCGGTCGTGGCTAGCTGGGGGGATCCAGATACGCAGTATTTT.

This clonotype was detected a few times. The chain employs TRBV29-1 and TRBJ2-7; D ambiguous. There are 10 residues in the CDR3. V lost 5 bases, J lost 3 bases, and 5 bases lay in between. CDR1 is SQVTM, CDR2 ANQGSEA, per germline. CDR3 region: CSVILYEQYF. For the CDR3, the DNA is TGCAGCGTTATCCTCTACGAGCAGTACTTC.

This chain uses TRBV29-1 with TRBJ2-1; D is unclear. Germline CDR1 SQVTM, CDR2 ANQGSEA. The CDR3 sequence is 18 residues long. Deletions cut 2 bases from V and 0 bases from J, with 20 bases between. In DNA form, the CDR3 reads TGCAGCGTTGAACTAGAGGAGTCCTTTTTCGGCTCCTACAATGAGCAGTTCTTC. Its protein is CSVELEESFFGSYNEQFF.

The sample holds a few counts of this clonotype. This chain links TRBV20-1 with TRBJ2-7; 12 bases align to TRBD2. Germline lookup yields CDR1 DFQATT and CDR2 SNEGSKA (reference sequence). This CDR3 has 17 amino acids. J lost 2 bases, V lost 0 bases, and 8 bases had no gene match. The CDR3 DNA follows: TGCAGTGCTAGAGACCCTAGCGGGAGGGTGCGTACCTACGAGCAGTACTTC. Its translation is CSARDPSGRVRTYEQYF.

The V call is TRBV4-1, the J call TRBJ1-2; no reliable D call. The CDR3 totals 16 residues. Looked up from germline, CDR1 is MGHRA and CDR2 is YSYEKL. V was clipped by 0 bases and J by 3 bases, with 14 bases between them. CDR3 sequence: CASSQESGVSDYGYTF. The CDR3 region has the DNA TGCGCCAGCAGCCAAGAGTCCGGGGTATCGGACTATGGCTACACCTTC.

This clonotype appeared many times. The DNA of the CDR3 is TGTGCCAGCAGCTTGGGAGGAGGGAACATTCAGTACTTC. Encoded protein: CASSLGGGNIQYF. The V gene is TRBV7-9, the J gene TRBJ2-4, with D tentatively TRBD2 (6 bases). The germline CDR1 and CDR2 sequences are SEHNR and FQNEAQ (reference sequence). The CDR3 has 13 amino acids. V lost 3 bases and J lost 7, with 10 bases in between.

In its sample, this clonotype was seen a few times. V gene TRBV4-3 combines with J gene TRBJ1-6, with a possible D match to TRBD1 (6 bases). Germline CDR1 and CDR2: LGHNA and YSLEER. The V end lost 6 bases, the J end lost 6 bases, and 18 bases lay between the germline ends. The CDR3 runs 16 residues. For the CDR3, the DNA is TGCGCCAGCAGTTTTATCTCGGCAGGGGTTAATTCACCCCTCCACTTT. Encoded protein: CASSFISAGVNSPLHF.

J is TRBJ2-7 and V is TRBV10-3; the D gene could be TRBD1 or TRBD2 (5 bases each). Germline CDR1 and CDR2: ENHRY and SYGVKD. With 2 bases removed from V and 5 bases from J, the gap between germline ends came to 10 bases. The CDR3 covers 13 residues. CDR3 region: CAISELGRDEQYF. CDR3 bases: TGTGCCATCAGTGAGCTGGGGCGGGACGAGCAGTACTTC.

V usage is TRBV24-1 and J usage is TRBJ2-2; 11 bases align to TRBD2. The trim removed 9 bases at V and 1 base at J, leaving 3 bases unmatched. CDR1 and CDR2 (germline): KGHDR, SFDVKD. The CDR3 sequence is 15 residues long. The CDR3 protein is CATEGTSGNTGELFF. The CDR3 DNA reads as TGTGCCACCGAAGGGACTAGCGGGAACACCGGGGAGCTGTTTTTT.

The V gene is TRBV6-2 or TRBV6-3, the J gene TRBJ1-5; weak D call: TRBD1 (5 bases). V lost 0 bases and J lost 0, with 12 bases in between. Germline V CDR1 and CDR2: MNHEY, SVGEGT. This CDR3 spans 17 amino acids. CDR3 nucleotide sequence: TGTGCCAGCAGTTACTCGGTGGGGGACTATAGCAATCAGCCCCAGCATTTT. It translates to CASSYSVGDYSNQPQHF.